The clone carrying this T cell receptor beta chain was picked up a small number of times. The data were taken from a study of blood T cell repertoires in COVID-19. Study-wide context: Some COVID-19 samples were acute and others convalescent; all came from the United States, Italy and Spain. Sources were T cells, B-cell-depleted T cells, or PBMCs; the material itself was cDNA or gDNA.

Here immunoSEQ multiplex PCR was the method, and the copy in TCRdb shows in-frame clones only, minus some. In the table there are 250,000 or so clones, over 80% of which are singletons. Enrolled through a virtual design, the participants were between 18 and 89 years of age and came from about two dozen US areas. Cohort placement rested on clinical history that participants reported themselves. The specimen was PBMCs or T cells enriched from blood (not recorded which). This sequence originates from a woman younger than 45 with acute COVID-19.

This chain's CDR3 is CASSLDAAREQFF. CDR3 bases: TGTGCCAGCAGCTTAGATGCGGCACGTGAGCAGTTCTTC. This rearrangement joins TRBV7-9 to TRBJ2-1; D is ambiguous. V shed 1 base and J shed 9 bases, with 10 bases lying between them. Germline values: CDR1 SEHNR, CDR2 FQNEAQ (reference sequence). The CDR3 covers 13 residues.